This TCR beta chain was sequenced in a study of T cells after yellow fever vaccination. About the study: Any fraction with a low cell number was prepared using SMART-Seq v4 Ultra Low Input. General observations from the study: Booster samples showed a return of most primary-vaccination clones (almost 97% CD4, 70% to 90% CD8). A minor fraction of clonotypes spanned both CD4 and CD8 compartments.

Conversion of TCR transcripts into cDNA relied on 5'RACE template switching, which added a universal primer site and UMIs. In TCRdb, the 5' RACE reads were re-called with MiXCR into one record per CDR3 protein. The sample carries about 150,000 distinct CDR3 sequences, about 6% recorded once. In regard to this clonotype: Its antigen is unidentified.

The CDR3 totals 13 residues. With 3 bases removed from V and 6 bases from J, the gap between germline ends came to 11 bases. V is TRBV12-3 or TRBV12-4 and J is TRBJ1-2; a possible D gene is TRBD1 (5 bases). Sequenced material: CD4+ T cells sorted from PBMCs, taken on the day of the first yellow fever vaccination. The receptor's source is a man younger than 35 who received the YFV17D yellow fever vaccine. CDR3 protein: CASSLRQSDGYTF. CDR3 DNA sequence: TGTGCCAGCAGTTTGAGACAGTCCGATGGCTACACCTTC.